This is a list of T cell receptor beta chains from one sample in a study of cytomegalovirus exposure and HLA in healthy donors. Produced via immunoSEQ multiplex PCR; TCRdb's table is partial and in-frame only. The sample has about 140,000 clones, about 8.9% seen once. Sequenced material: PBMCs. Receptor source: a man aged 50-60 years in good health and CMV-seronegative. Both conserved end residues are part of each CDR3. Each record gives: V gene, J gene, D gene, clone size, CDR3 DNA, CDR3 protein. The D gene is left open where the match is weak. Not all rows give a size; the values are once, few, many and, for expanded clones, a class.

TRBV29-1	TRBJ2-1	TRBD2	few	TGCAGCGTTGTAACTAGCGGGAGGGCCAATGAGCAGTTCTTC	CSVVTSGRANEQFF
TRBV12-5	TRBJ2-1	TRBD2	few	TGTGCTAGTGGTTTGGTAAAGAAGCGGGGACGAATTAAGACTAGCTCCTACAATGAGCAGTTCTTC	CASGLVKKRGRIKTSSYNEQFF
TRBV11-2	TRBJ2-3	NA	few	TGTGCCAGCAGCCCCGCTAGAGGGACAGATACGCAGTATTTT	CASSPARGTDTQYF
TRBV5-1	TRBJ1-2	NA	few	TGCGCCAGCAGCTTGTCCGGTGGCTATGGCTACACCTTC	CASSLSGGYGYTF
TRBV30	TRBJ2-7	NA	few	TGTGCCTCCACCCTCCGGCTCCCAGGAGGCTACGAGCAGTACTTC	CASTLRLPGGYEQYF
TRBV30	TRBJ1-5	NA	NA	TGTGCCTGGAGTGATGGGCAGGTCAATCAGCCCCAGCATTTT	CAWSDGQVNQPQHF
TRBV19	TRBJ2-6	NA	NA	TGTGCCAGTAGTATAATGTACTCTGGGGCCAACGTCCTGACTTTC	CASSIMYSGANVLTF
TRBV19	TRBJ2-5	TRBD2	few	TGTGCCAGTAGTACCAGCGGGGGGGCCTCTTGGGAGACCCAGTACTTC	CASSTSGGASWETQYF
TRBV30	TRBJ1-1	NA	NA	TGTGCCTGGAGTGTACTAAGGTACGCTGAAGCTTTCTTT	CAWSVLRYAEAFF
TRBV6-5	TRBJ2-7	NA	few	TGTGCCAGCAACCCGAGGGCAGCTTACTACGAGCAGTACTTC	CASNPRAAYYEQYF
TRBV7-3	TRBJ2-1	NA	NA	TGTGCCAGCAGCTTATCAGTGGGCCCTGACGCCCATGAGCAGTTCTTC	CASSLSVGPDAHEQFF
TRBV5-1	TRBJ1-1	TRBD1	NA	TGCGCCAGCAGCTTGATGGACAGGGGCACTGAAGCTTTCTTT	CASSLMDRGTEAFF
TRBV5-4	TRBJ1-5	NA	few	TGTGCCAGCAGCTTGGGGGGGGATCAGCCCCAGCATTTT	CASSLGGDQPQHF
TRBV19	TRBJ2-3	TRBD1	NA	TGTGCCAGCTCCCCGGGACAGCTCACAGATACGCAGTATTTT	CASSPGQLTDTQYF
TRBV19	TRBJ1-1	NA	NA	TGTGCCAGTAGTAGGCAGGGAACTAAACTAATGAACACTGAAGCTTTCTTT	CASSRQGTKLMNTEAFF
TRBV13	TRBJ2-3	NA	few	TGTGCCAGCAGCGCGGGGGCGAATACGCAGTATTTT	CASSAGANTQYF
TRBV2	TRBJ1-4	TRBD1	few	TGTGCCAGCAGTGGGGAGGCGGGACAGGGAGGTGAAAAACTGTTTTTT	CASSGEAGQGGEKLFF
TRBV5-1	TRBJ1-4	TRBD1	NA	TGCGCCAGCAGCGGGACAGGCCCGAATGAAAAACTGTTTTTT	CASSGTGPNEKLFF
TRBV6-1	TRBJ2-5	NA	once	TGTGCCAGCAGTGAAGATCACACGAGGGAGACCCAGTACTTC	CASSEDHTRETQYF
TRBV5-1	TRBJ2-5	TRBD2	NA	TGCGCCAGCACCAGAAGAGCGGGGGCGGAGACCCAGTACTTC	CASTRRAGAETQYF
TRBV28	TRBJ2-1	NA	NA	TGTGCCAGCAGCCCTCACACCAACTCCTACAATGAGCAGTTCTTC	CASSPHTNSYNEQFF
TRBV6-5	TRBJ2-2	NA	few	TGTGCCAGCAGAAGTACTTACCACAACACCGGGGAGCTGTTTTTT	CASRSTYHNTGELFF
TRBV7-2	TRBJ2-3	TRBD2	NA	TGTGCCAGCAGCTTGCAGACCCCGGGACTAGCGGGATCCGGAGATACGCAGTATTTT	CASSLQTPGLAGSGDTQYF
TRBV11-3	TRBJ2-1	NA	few	TGTGCCAGCAGCTTAGATCTGACTGGGGCGGACAATGAGCAGTTCTTC	CASSLDLTGADNEQFF
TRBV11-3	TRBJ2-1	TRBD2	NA	TGTGCCAGCAGCTTCGGGGGAGGGAGGAATGAGCAGTTCTTC	CASSFGGGRNEQFF
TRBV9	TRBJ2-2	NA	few	TGTGCCAGCAGCCGGGACTCCGGGATCACCGGGGAGCTGTTTTTT	CASSRDSGITGELFF
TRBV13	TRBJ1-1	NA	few	TGTGCCAGCAGCTTTAAAATCACTGAAGCTTTCTTT	CASSFKITEAFF
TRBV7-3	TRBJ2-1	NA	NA	TGTGCCAGCAGCTTACGGGCAGGGGTGAGCTCCTACAATGAGCAGTTCTTC	CASSLRAGVSSYNEQFF
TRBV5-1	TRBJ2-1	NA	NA	TGCGCCAGCAGCTTGGCCGGGAGTACCACTTTCGGTGAGCAGTTCTTC	CASSLAGSTTFGEQFF
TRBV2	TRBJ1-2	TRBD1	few	TGTGCCAGCAGCCTAAAGGGACAGGGGGCGGGTGGCTACACCTTC	CASSLKGQGAGGYTF
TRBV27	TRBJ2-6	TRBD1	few	TGTGCCAGCAGTCCGGTATTGGGGACAGGGATGAACTCTGGGGCCAACGTCCTGACTTTC	CASSPVLGTGMNSGANVLTF
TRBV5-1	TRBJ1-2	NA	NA	TGCGCCAGCAGCCCGGAAACGGGAGCCCTTTATGGCTACACCTTC	CASSPETGALYGYTF
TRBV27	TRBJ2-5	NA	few	TGTGCCAGCAGTCGCAGGCAGGCTCAAGAGACCCAGTACTTC	CASSRRQAQETQYF
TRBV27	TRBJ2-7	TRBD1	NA	TGTGCCAGCAGTCTTCGACAGGGGTTCTACGAGCAGTACTTC	CASSLRQGFYEQYF
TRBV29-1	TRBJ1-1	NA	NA	TGCAGCGTTAATCAGGCCCCCACAGATATGAACACTGAAGCTTTCTTT	CSVNQAPTDMNTEAFF
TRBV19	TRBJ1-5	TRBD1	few	TGTGCCAGTAGTATAGATCTCGGGGACAGGGGGCCTTATAGCAATCAGCCCCAGCATTTT	CASSIDLGDRGPYSNQPQHF
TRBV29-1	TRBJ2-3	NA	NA	TGCAGCGTACGAACAGGGTCAAGGGATACGCAGTATTTT	CSVRTGSRDTQYF
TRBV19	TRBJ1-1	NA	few	TGTGCCAGTACATCTGGCGGGACGAACACTGAAGCTTTCTTT	CASTSGGTNTEAFF
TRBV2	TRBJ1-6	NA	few	TGTGCCAGCAGAGCCCGGGAGGATAATTCACCCCTCCACTTT	CASRAREDNSPLHF
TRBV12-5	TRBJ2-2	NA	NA	TGTGCTAGTGGTTTGTTGGCGGGAATGTGGACCGGGGAGCTGTTTTTT	CASGLLAGMWTGELFF
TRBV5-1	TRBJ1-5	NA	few	TGCGCCAGCAGCTGGGCAGGGATCGCGAGTCAGCCCCAGCATTTT	CASSWAGIASQPQHF
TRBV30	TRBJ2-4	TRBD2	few	TGTGCCTGGAGCCCCGGACTAGACCTAAACATTCAGTACTTC	CAWSPGLDLNIQYF
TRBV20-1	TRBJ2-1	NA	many	TGCAGTGCTAGAGATGAAAGGCAGGCAATCTTC	CSARDERQAIF
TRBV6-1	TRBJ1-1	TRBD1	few	TGTGCCAGCAGTGTGGACAGGGACACTGAAGCTTTCTTT	CASSVDRDTEAFF
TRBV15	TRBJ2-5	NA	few	TGTGCCACCAGCAGAGACCGGAAGCGCCCCCAAGAGACCCAGTACTTC	CATSRDRKRPQETQYF
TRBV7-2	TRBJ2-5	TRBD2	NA	TGTGCCAGCAGCCCACAGGGACTAGCGCAAGAGACCCAGTACTTC	CASSPQGLAQETQYF